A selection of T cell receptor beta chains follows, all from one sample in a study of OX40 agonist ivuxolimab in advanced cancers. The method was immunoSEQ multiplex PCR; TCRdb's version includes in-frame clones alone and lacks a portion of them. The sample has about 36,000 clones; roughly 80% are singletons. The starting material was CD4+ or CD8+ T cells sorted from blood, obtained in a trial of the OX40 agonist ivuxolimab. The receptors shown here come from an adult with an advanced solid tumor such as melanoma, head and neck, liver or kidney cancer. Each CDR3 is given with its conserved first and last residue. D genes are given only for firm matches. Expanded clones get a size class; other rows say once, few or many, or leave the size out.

CAWSVPAGRGYTF TGTGCCTGGAGTGTTCCTGCGGGACGCGGCTACACCTTC . TRBJ1-2 TRBV30 13 .
CASSFSDQQETQYF TGTGCCAGCAGCTTTTCCGACCAACAAGAGACCCAGTACTTC . TRBJ2-5 TRBV7-7 14 .
CAIRDRRLDYGYTF TGTGCCATCAGGGACAGGAGGTTGGACTATGGCTACACCTTC few TRBJ1-2 TRBV10-3 14 TRBD1
CASSVVSTSGGTEAFF TGTGCCAGCAGCGTAGTTAGCACTTCGGGGGGAACTGAAGCTTTCTTT once TRBJ1-1 TRBV9 16 .
CATSPGQINQPQHF TGTGCCACTTCACCGGGACAAATCAATCAGCCCCAGCATTTT . TRBJ1-5 TRBV27 14 .
CASSPRYEQFF TGTGCCAGCAGCCCCCGGTACGAGCAGTTCTTC once TRBJ2-1 TRBV7-2 11 .
CAWTISGNEQFF TGTGCCTGGACCATCAGTGGGAATGAGCAGTTCTTC . TRBJ2-1 TRBV30 12 .
CATQDPGSNQPQHF TGTGCCACCCAGGACCCGGGGAGCAATCAGCCCCAGCATTTT . TRBJ1-5 TRBV10-3 14 .
CAWSTSGVDEQYF TGTGCCTGGAGTACTAGCGGGGTAGACGAGCAGTACTTC . TRBJ2-7 TRBV30 13 TRBD2
CASSQGYPNSPLHF TGTGCCAGCAGTCAGGGGTACCCGAATTCACCCCTCCACTTT few TRBJ1-6 TRBV6-5 14 .
CASSLSSSAFSSGGRIGYTF TGTGCCAGTAGTTTATCTAGCTCCGCCTTTTCTTCGGGGGGCAGGATTGGCTACACCTTC . TRBJ1-2 TRBV19 20 .
CAWSVTGPGELFF TGTGCCTGGAGTGTTACAGGCCCCGGGGAGCTGTTTTTT . TRBJ2-2 TRBV30 13 .
CASSVLTDTQYF TGTGCCAGCAGCGTCCTCACAGATACGCAGTATTTT . TRBJ2-3 TRBV7-9 12 .
CASSFEASTNYGYTF TGCGCCAGCAGCTTTGAGGCCAGTACTAACTATGGCTACACCTTC . TRBJ1-2 TRBV5-1 15 .
CASGRERNYGYTF TGTGCCAGCGGCAGGGAAAGGAACTATGGCTACACCTTC . TRBJ1-2 TRBV6-1 13 .
CASSLVAGLGAGELFF TGTGCCAGCAGCTTGGTGGCAGGCCTGGGGGCCGGGGAGCTGTTTTTT . TRBJ2-2 TRBV5-6 16 .
CAWSVGDGDYSNQPQHF TGTGCCTGGAGTGTTGGGGACGGAGATTATAGCAATCAGCCCCAGCATTTT . TRBJ1-5 TRBV30 17 .
CASSFGDNQPQHF TGCGCCAGTAGCTTCGGGGACAATCAGCCCCAGCATTTT . TRBJ1-5 TRBV5-1 13 .
CASSPLYGGRKSTGELFF TGTGCCAGCTCACCACTATACGGGGGGCGTAAGTCCACCGGGGAGCTGTTTTTT . TRBJ2-2 TRBV18 18 .
CASSGTGDTEAFF TGTGCCAGCTCAGGCACGGGGGACACTGAAGCTTTCTTT . TRBJ1-1 TRBV18 13 .
CASSRGGGAEETQYF TGTGCCAGCAGCCGGGGCGGGGGCGCCGAGGAGACCCAGTACTTC . TRBJ2-5 TRBV6-5 15 .
CSVYDRGNTDTQYF TGCAGCGTGTACGACAGGGGAAACACAGATACGCAGTATTTT few TRBJ2-3 TRBV29-1 14 TRBD1
CASSHRDRGSGEQFF TGTGCCAGCAGCCACCGGGACAGGGGGTCTGGTGAGCAGTTCTTC . TRBJ2-1 TRBV7-8 15 TRBD1
CASSLEGRRYEQYF TGCGCCAGCAGCTTGGAGGGGCGCCGGTACGAGCAGTACTTC . TRBJ2-7 TRBV5-1 14 .
CASSEAGSGGRGQETQYF TGTGCCAGCAGTGAAGCAGGTAGCGGGGGCAGGGGCCAAGAGACCCAGTACTTC few TRBJ2-5 TRBV2 18 TRBD2
CASTNDWTGRFFNYGYTF TGTGCCAGTACCAACGATTGGACAGGCAGATTTTTCAACTATGGCTACACCTTC . TRBJ1-2 TRBV19 18 TRBD1
CASSKALRGCGPPLHF TGTGCCAGCAGCAAAGCGCTCCGGGGTTGCGGTCCTCCCCTCCACTTT . TRBJ1-6 TRBV21-1 16 .
CASSVTTSNEKLFF TGTGCCAGCAGCGTAACGACGTCCAATGAAAAACTGTTTTTT . TRBJ1-4 TRBV9 14 .
CASSILQGTDTQYF TGTGCCAGTAGTATATTACAGGGCACAGATACGCAGTATTTT few TRBJ2-3 TRBV19 14 .
CASSYTSGGNQPQHF TGTGCCAGCAGTTACACCTCAGGGGGCAATCAGCCCCAGCATTTT few TRBJ1-5 TRBV6-5 15 .
CASSPERTNEKLFF TGTGCCAGCTCACCAGAGAGGACTAATGAAAAACTGTTTTTT . TRBJ1-4 TRBV18 14 .
CASSEWTGNNQPQHF TGTGCCAGCAGTGAATGGACAGGGAACAATCAGCCCCAGCATTTT . TRBJ1-5 TRBV6-1 15 TRBD1
CASSPLGNRAEAFF TGTGCCAGTAGTCCTTTGGGGAATCGGGCTGAAGCTTTCTTT . TRBJ1-1 TRBV19 14 .
CASSLGRMDEQYF TGTGCCAGCAGCTTAGGCAGAATGGACGAGCAGTACTTC . TRBJ2-7 TRBV11-3 13 .
CASSVAGGNEKLFF TGTGCCAGCAGCGTAGCGGGGGGAAATGAAAAACTGTTTTTT . TRBJ1-4 TRBV9 14 .
CASSPPAGPTNTGELFF TGCGCCAGCAGCCCCCCGGCGGGGCCTACGAACACCGGGGAGCTGTTTTTT . TRBJ2-2 TRBV5-1 17 .